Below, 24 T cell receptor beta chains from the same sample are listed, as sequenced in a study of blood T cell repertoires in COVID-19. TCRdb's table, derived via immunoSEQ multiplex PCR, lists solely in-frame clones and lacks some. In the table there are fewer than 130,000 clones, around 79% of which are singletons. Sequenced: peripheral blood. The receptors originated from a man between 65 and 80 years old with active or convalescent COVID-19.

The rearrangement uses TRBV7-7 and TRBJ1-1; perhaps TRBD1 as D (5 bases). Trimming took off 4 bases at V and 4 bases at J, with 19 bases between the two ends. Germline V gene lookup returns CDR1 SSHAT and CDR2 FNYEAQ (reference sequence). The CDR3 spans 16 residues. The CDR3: CASSSSGGGVGTEAFF. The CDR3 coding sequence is TGTGCCAGCAGCTCATCGGGGGGAGGGGTAGGCACTGAAGCTTTCTTT.

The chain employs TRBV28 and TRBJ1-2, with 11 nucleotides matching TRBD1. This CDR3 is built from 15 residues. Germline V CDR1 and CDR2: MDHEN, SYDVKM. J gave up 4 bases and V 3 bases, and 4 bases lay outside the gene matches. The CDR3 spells CASSLGTGGSYGYTF. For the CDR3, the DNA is TGTGCCAGCAGTTTGGGGACAGGGGGGAGCTATGGCTACACCTTC.

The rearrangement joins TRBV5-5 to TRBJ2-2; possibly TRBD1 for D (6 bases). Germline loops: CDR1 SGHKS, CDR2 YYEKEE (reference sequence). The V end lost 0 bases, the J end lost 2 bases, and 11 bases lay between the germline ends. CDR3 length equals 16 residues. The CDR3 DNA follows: TGTGCCAGCAGCTTGGGAGGGGGTCTAAACACCGGGGAGCTGTTTTTT. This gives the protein CASSLGGGLNTGELFF.

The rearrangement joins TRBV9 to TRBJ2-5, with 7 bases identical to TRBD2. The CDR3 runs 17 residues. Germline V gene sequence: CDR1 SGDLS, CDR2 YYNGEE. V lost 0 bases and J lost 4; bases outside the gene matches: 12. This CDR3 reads CASSVGPGREYGETQYF. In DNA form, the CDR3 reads TGTGCCAGCAGCGTAGGCCCAGGGAGGGAATATGGAGAGACCCAGTACTTC.

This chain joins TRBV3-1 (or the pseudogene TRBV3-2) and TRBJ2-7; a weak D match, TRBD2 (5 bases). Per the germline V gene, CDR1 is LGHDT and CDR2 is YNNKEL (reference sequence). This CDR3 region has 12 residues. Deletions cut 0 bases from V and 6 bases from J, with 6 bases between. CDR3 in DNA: TGTGCCAGCAGCCAAGATGAGGGCGAGCAGTACTTC. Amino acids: CASSQDEGEQYF.

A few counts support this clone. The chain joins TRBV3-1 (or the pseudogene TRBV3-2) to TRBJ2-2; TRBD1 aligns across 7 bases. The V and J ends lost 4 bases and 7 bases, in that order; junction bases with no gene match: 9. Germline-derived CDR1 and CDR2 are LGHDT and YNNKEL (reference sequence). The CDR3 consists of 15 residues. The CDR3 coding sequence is TGTGCCAGCAGCCGAGGGGGCTCCTTGGGCGGGGAGCTGTTTTTT. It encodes CASSRGGSLGGELFF.

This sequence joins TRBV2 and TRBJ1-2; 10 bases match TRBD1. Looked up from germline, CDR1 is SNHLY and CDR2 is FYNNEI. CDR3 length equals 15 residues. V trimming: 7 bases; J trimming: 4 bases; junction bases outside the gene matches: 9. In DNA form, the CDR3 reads TGTGCCAGCACCCAGACAGGGGGCCTCCTCTATGGCTACACCTTC. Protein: CASTQTGGLLYGYTF.

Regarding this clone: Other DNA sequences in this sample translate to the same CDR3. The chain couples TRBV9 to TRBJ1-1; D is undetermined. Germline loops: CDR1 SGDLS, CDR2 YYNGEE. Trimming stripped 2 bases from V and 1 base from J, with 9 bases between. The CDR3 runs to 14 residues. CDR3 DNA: TGTGCCAGCAGCGTGGGAGGCGAGAACACTGAAGCTTTCTTT. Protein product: CASSVGGENTEAFF.

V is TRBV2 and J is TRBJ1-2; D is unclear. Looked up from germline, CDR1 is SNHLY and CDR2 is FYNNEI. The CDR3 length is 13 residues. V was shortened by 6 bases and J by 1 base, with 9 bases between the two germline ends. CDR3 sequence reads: CASSANSNYGYTF. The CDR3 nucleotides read TGTGCCAGCAGCGCAAATAGTAACTATGGCTACACCTTC.

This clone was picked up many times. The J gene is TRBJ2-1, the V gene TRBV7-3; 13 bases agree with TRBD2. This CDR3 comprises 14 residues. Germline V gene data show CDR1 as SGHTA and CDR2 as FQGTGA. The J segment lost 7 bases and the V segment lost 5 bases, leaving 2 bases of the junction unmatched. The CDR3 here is CASSRTSGSNEQFF. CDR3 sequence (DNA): TGTGCCAGCAGCCGGACTAGCGGGAGTAATGAGCAGTTCTTC. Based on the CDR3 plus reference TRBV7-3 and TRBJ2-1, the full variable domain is GAGVSQTPSNKVTEKGKYVELRCDPISGHTALYWYRQSLGQGPEFLIYFQGTGAADDSGLPNDRFFAVRPEGSVSTLKIQRTERGDSAVYLCASSRTSGSNEQFFGPGTRLTVL.

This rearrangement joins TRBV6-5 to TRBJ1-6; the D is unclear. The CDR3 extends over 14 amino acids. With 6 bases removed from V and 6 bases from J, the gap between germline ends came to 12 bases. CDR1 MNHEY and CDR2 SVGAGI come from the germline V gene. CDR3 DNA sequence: TGTGCCAGCAGACCAAACGGTTTTAATTCACCCCTCCACTTT. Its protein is CASRPNGFNSPLHF.

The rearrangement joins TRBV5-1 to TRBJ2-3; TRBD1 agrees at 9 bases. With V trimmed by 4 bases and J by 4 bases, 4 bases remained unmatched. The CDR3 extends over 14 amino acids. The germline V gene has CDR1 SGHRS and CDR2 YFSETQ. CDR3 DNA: TGCGCCAGCAGCCCGGGACAGGGCCCAGATACGCAGTATTTT. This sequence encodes CASSPGQGPDTQYF.

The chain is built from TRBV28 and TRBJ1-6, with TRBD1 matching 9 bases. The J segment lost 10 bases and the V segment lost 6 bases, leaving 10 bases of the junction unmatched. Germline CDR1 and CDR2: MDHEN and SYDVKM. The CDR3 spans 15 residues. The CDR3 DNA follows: TGTGCCAGCAGATCACCGGGACAGGGAGCCTCACCCCTCCACTTT. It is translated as CASRSPGQGASPLHF. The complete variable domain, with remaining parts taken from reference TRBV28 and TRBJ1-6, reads DVKVTQSSRYLVKRTGEKVFLECVQDMDHENMFWYRQDPGLGLRLIYFSYDVKMKEKGDIPEGYSVSREKKERFSLILESASTNQTSMYLCASRSPGQGASPLHFGNGTRLTVT.

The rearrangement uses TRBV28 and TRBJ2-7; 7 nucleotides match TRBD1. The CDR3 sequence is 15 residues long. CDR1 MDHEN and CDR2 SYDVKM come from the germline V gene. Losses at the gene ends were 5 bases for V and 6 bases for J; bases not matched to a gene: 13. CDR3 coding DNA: TGTGCCAGCAGTCCACGATCCGGACAGGAAATCGAGCAGTACTTC. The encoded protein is CASSPRSGQEIEQYF.

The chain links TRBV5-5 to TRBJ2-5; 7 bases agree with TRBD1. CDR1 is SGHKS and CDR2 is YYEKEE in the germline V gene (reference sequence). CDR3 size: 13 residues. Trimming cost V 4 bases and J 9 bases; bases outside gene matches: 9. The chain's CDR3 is CASSATGQWAQYF. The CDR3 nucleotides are TGTGCCAGCAGCGCGACAGGGCAATGGGCCCAGTACTTC.

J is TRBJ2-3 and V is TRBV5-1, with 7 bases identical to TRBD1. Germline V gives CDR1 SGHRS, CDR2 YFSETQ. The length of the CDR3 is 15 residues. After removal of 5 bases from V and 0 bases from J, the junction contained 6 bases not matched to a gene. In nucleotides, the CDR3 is TGCGCCAGCAGAGGAGAGGGACAGAGCACAGATACGCAGTATTTT. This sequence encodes CASRGEGQSTDTQYF.

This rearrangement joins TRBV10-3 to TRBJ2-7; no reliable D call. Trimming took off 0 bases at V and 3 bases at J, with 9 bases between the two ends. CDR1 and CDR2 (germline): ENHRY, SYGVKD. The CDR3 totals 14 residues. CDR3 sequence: CAISESMASYEQYF. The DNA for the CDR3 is TGTGCCATCAGTGAGTCGATGGCTAGCTACGAGCAGTACTTC.

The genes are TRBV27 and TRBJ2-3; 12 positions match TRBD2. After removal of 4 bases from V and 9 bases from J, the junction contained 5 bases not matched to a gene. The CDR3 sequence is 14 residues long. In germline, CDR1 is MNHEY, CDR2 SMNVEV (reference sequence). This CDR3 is CASSSLAGGRTQYF. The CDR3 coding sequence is TGTGCCAGCAGTTCCCTAGCGGGGGGGCGGACGCAGTATTTT.

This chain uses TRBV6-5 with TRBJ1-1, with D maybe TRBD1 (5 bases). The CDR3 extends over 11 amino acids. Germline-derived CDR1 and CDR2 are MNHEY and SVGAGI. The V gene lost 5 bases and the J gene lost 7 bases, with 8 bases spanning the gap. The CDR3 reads CASSNGGEAFF. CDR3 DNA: TGTGCCAGCAGTAACGGGGGTGAAGCTTTCTTT.

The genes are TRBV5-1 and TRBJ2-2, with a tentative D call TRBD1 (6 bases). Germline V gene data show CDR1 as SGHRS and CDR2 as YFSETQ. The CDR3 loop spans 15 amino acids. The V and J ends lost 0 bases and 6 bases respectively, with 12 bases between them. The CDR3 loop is CASSLGTGLAGELFF. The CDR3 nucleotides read TGCGCCAGCAGCTTGGGTACAGGGTTGGCCGGGGAGCTGTTTTTT.

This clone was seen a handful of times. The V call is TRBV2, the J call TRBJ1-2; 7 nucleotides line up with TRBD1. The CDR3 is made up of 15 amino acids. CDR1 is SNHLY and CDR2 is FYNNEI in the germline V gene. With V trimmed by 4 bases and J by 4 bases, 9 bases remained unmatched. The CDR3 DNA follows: TGTGCCAGCAGTGGGACAGGTGCAGGCTCCTATGGCTACACCTTC. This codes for CASSGTGAGSYGYTF.

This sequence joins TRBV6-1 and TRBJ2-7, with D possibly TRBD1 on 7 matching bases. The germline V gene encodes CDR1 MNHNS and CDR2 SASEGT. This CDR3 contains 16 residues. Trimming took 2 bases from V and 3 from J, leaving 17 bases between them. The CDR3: CASSENAGQTIYEQYF. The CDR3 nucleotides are TGTGCCAGCAGTGAAAATGCGGGACAGACTATCTACGAGCAGTACTTC.

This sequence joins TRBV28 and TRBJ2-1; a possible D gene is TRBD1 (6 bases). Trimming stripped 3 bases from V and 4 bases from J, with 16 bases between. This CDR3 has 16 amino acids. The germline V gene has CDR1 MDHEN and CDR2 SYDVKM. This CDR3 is CASSLDRQGFYNEQFF. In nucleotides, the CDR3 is TGTGCCAGCAGTTTGGACCGTCAGGGGTTTTACAATGAGCAGTTCTTC.

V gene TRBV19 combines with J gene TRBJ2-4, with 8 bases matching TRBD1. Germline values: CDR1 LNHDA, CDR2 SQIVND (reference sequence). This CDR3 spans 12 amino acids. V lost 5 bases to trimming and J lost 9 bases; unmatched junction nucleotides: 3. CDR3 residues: CASSWTGSIQYF. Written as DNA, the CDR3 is TGTGCCAGTAGTTGGACAGGGAGCATTCAGTACTTC.